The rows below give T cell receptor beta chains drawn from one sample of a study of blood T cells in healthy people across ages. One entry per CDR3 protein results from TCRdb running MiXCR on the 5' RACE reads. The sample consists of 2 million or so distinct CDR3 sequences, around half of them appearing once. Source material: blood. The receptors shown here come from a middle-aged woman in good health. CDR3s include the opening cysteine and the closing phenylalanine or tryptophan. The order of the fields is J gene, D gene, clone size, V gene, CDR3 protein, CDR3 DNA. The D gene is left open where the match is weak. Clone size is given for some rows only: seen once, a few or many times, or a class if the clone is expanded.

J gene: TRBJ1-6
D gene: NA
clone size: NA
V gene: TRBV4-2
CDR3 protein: CASSQEVLTDYNSPLHF
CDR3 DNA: TGTGCCAGCAGCCAAGAAGTTTTGACCGATTATAATTCACCCCTCCACTTT

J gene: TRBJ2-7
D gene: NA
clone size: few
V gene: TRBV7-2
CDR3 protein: CASSFQGRYNEQYF
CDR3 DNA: TGTGCCAGCAGCTTTCAGGGGCGCTACAATGAGCAGTACTTC

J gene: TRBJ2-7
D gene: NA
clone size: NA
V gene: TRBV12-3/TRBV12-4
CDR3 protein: CASSSPGTLYEQYF
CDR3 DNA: TGTGCCAGCAGTTCCCCCGGGACACTTTACGAGCAGTACTTC

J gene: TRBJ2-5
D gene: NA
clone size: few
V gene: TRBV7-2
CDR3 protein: CASSLNDGETQYF
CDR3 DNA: TGTGCCAGCAGCTTAAACGACGGAGAGACCCAGTACTTC

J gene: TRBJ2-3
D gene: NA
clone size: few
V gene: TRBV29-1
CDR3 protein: CSVVDPGESTDTQYF
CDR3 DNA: TGCAGCGTTGTAGATCCAGGGGAGAGCACAGATACGCAGTATTTT

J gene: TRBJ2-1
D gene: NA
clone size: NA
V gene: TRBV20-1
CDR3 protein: CSARGGSYEQFF
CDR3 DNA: TGCAGTGCTAGGGGGGGCTCCTACGAGCAGTTCTTC

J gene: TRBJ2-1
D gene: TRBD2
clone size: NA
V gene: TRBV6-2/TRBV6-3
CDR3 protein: CASNDYSGGAQNEQFF
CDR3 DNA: TGTGCCAGCAACGATTACAGCGGGGGGGCCCAAAATGAGCAGTTCTTC

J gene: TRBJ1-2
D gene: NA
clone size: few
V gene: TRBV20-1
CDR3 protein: CSALRGRYYGYTF
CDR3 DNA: TGCAGTGCTCTTCGGGGGAGGTACTATGGCTACACCTTC

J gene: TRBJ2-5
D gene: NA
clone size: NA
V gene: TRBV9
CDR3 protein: CASSPHGPEETQYF
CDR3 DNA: TGTGCCAGCAGCCCCCACGGCCCAGAAGAGACCCAGTACTTC

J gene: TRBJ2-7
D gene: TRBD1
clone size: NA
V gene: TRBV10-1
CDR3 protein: CASNRQGSSEQYF
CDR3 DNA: TGCGCCAGCAACCGACAGGGATCCTCCGAGCAGTACTTC

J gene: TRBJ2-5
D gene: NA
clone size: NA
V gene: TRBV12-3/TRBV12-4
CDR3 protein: CASSAPRTAQETQYF
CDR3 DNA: TGTGCCAGCAGTGCCCCGAGGACAGCCCAAGAGACCCAGTACTTC

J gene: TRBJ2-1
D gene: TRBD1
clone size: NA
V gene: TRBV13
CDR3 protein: CASSLDEALGTGESKEQFF
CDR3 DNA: TGTGCCAGCAGCTTAGACGAGGCGTTGGGGACAGGGGAATCCAAGGAGCAGTTCTTC

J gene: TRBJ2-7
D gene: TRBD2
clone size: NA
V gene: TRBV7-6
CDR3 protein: CASSLELAGGSSYEQYF
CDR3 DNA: TGTGCCAGCAGCTTGGAATTAGCGGGGGGGAGCTCCTACGAGCAGTACTTC

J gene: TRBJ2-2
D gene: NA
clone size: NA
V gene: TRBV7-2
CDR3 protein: CASSLMVTLRGDTGELFF
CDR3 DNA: TGTGCCAGCAGCTTAATGGTTACACTAAGGGGGGACACCGGGGAGCTGTTTTTT

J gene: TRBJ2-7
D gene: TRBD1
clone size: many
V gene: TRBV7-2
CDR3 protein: CASSSGQSYEQYF
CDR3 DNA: TGTGCCAGCAGCTCGGGACAGAGCTACGAGCAGTACTTC